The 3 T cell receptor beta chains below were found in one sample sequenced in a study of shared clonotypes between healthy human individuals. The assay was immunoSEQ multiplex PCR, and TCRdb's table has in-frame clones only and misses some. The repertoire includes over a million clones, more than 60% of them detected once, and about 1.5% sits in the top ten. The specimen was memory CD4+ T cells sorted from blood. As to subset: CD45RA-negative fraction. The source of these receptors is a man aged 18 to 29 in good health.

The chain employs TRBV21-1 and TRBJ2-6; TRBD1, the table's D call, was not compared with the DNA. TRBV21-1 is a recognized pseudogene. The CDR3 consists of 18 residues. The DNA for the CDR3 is TGTGCCAGCAGCAAGCCGGGACAGGCACTTACTGGGGCCAACGTCCTGACTTTC. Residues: CASSKPGQALTGANVLTF.

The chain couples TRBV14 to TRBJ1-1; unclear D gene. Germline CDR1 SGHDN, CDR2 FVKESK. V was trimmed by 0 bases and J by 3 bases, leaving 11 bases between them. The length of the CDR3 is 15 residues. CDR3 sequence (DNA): TGTGCCAGCAGCCAAGATTATAATTGGGACACTGAAGCTTTCTTT. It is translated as CASSQDYNWDTEAFF.

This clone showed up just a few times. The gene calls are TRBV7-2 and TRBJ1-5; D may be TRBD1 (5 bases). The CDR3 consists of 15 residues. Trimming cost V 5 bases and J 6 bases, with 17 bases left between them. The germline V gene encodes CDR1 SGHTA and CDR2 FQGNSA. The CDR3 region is CASSQTTALGQPQHF. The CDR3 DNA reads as TGTGCCAGCAGCCAGACGACAGCCCTCGGTCAGCCCCAGCATTTT.